This entry concerns a single T cell receptor (beta chain). The entry originates in a study of blood T cells in healthy people across ages. V was clipped by 2 bases and J by 5 bases, with 14 bases between them. Germline CDR1 and CDR2: SGHTS and YDEGEE. This CDR3 is built from 14 residues. Then a second PCR, running roughly 7 to 11 cycles, was carried out with a sample-barcoded 5' primer and a J-beta primer mix. Via MiXCR, TCRdb re-called the 5' RACE reads, giving one row per CDR3 protein. The table lists some 1.6 million distinct CDR3 sequences, around 36% of them singletons, with about 11% in the top ten.

This chain links TRBV5-8 with TRBJ2-7; tentatively, D is TRBD2 (5 bases). Sequenced input: blood. The sequence came from a woman in her twenties or thirties in good health. The CDR3 reads CASSFVQSGDEQYF. CDR3 in DNA: TGTGCCAGCAGCTTTGTGCAGAGCGGAGACGAGCAGTACTTC. Full variable domain (outside the CDR3, taken from reference TRBV5-8 and TRBJ2-7): EAGVTQSPTHLIKTRGQQATLRCSPISGHTSVYWYQQALGLGLQFLLWYDEGEERNRGNFPPRFSGRQFPNYSSELNVNALELEDSALYLCASSFVQSGDEQYFGPGTRLTVT.